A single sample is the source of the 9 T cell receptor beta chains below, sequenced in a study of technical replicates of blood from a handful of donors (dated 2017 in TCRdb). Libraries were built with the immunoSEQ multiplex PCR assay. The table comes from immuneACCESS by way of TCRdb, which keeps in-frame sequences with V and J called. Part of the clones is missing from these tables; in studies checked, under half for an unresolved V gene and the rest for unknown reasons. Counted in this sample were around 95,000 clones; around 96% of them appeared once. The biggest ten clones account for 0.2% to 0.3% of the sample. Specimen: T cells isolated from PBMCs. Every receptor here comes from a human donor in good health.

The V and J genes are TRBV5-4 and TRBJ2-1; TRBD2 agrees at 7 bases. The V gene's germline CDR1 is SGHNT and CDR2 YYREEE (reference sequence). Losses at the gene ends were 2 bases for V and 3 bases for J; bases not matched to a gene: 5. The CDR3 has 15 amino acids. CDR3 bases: TGTGCCAGCAGCTTATGGGGGGAGGGCTACAATGAGCAGTTCTTC. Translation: CASSLWGEGYNEQFF. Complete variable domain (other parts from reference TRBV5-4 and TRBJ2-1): ETGVTQSPTHLIKTRGQQVTLRCSSQSGHNTVSWYQQALGQGPQFIFQYYREEENGRGNFPPRFSGLQFPNYSSELNVNALELDDSALYLCASSLWGEGYNEQFFGPGTRLTVL.

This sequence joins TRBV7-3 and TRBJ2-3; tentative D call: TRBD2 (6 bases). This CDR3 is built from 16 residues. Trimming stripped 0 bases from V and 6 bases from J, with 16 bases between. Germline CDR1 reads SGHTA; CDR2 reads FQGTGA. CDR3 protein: CASSLTGKSSGDTQYF. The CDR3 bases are TGTGCCAGCAGCTTAACCGGGAAGTCCAGCGGGGATACGCAGTATTTT. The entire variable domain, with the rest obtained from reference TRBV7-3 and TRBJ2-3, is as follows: GAGVSQTPSNKVTEKGKYVELRCDPISGHTALYWYRQSLGQGPEFLIYFQGTGAADDSGLPNDRFFAVRPEGSVSTLKIQRTERGDSAVYLCASSLTGKSSGDTQYFGPGTRLTVL.

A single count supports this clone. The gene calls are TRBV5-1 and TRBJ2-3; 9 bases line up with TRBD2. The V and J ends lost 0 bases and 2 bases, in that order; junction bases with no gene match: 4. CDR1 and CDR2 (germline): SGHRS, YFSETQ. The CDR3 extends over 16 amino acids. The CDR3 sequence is CASSLAASGVTDTQYF. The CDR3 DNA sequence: TGCGCCAGCAGCTTGGCCGCTAGCGGGGTCACAGATACGCAGTATTTT.

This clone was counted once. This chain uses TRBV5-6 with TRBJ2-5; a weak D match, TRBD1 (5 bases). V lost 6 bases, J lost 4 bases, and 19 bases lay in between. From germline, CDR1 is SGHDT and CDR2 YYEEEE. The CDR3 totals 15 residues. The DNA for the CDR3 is TGTGCCAGCATCCATTCGACCAATAGGGGAGAGACCCAGTACTTC. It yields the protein CASIHSTNRGETQYF.

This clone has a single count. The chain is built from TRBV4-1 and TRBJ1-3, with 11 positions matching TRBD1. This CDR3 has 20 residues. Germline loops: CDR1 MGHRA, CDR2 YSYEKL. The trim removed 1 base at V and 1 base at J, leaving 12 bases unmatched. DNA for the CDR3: TGCGCCAGCAGCCAAGCCTCGGGACAGGGGGTCTTGAGTTCTGGAAACACCATATATTTT. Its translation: CASSQASGQGVLSSGNTIYF.

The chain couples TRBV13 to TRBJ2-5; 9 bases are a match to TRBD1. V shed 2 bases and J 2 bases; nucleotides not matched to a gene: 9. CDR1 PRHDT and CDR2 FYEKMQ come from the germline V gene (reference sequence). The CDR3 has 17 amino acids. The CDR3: CASSLTGQGVRQETQYF. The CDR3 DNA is TGTGCCAGCAGCTTAACGGGACAGGGTGTTAGGCAAGAGACCCAGTACTTC.

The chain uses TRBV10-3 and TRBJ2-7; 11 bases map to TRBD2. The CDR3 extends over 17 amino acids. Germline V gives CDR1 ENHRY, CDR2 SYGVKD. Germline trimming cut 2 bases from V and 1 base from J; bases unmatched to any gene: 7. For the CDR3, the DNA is TGTGCCATCAGTGAGGTGCCGGGACTAGCGGTATCCTACGAGCAGTACTTC. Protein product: CAISEVPGLAVSYEQYF.

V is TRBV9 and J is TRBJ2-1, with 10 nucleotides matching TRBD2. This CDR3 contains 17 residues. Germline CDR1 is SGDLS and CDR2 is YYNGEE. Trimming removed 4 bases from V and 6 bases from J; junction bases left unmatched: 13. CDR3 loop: CASSLAPLAGGINEQFF. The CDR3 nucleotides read TGTGCCAGCAGCTTGGCCCCTTTAGCGGGGGGAATCAATGAGCAGTTCTTC. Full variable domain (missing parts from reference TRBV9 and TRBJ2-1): DSGVTQTPKHLITATGQRVTLRCSPRSGDLSVYWYQQSLDQGLQFLIQYYNGEERAKGNILERFSAQQFPDLHSELNLSSLELGDSALYFCASSLAPLAGGINEQFFGPGTRLTVL.

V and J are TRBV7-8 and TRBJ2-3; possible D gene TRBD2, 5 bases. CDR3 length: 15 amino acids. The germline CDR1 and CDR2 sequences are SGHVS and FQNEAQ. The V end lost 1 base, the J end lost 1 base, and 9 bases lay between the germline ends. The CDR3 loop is CASSLDGIRTDTQYF. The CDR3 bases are TGTGCCAGCAGCTTAGACGGGATTCGCACAGATACGCAGTATTTT.